The T cell receptor (beta chain) under discussion was sequenced for a study of cytomegalovirus exposure and HLA in healthy donors. There are 14 residues in the CDR3. Trimming pared 3 bases from V and 5 bases from J, leaving 11 bases between. Germline V gives CDR1 ENHRY, CDR2 SYGVKD. PCR used 60 Vbeta primers and 13 Jbeta primers. Produced via immunoSEQ multiplex PCR; TCRdb's table is partial and in-frame only. The sample lists about 110,000 clones, roughly 15% occurring once. J is TRBJ2-4 and V is TRBV10-3, with TRBD2 as a possible D gene (5 bases). The origin of this receptor is a female donor in good health and CMV-seronegative. Sequenced: PBMCs. The CDR3 is CAISESSEQNIQYF. The DNA for the CDR3 is TGTGCCATCAGTGAAAGTAGCGAGCAAAACATTCAGTACTTC.